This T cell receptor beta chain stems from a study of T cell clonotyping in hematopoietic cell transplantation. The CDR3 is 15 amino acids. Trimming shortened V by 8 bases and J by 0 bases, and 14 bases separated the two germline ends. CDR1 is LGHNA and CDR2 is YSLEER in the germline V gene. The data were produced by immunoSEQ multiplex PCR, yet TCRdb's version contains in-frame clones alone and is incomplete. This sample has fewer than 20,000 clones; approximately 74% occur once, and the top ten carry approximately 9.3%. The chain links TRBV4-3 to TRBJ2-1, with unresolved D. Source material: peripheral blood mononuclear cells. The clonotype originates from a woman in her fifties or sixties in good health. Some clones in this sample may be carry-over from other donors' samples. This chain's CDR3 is CASRGALSSYNEQFF. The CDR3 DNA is TGCGCCAGCCGCGGAGCCCTGAGCTCCTACAATGAGCAGTTCTTC.